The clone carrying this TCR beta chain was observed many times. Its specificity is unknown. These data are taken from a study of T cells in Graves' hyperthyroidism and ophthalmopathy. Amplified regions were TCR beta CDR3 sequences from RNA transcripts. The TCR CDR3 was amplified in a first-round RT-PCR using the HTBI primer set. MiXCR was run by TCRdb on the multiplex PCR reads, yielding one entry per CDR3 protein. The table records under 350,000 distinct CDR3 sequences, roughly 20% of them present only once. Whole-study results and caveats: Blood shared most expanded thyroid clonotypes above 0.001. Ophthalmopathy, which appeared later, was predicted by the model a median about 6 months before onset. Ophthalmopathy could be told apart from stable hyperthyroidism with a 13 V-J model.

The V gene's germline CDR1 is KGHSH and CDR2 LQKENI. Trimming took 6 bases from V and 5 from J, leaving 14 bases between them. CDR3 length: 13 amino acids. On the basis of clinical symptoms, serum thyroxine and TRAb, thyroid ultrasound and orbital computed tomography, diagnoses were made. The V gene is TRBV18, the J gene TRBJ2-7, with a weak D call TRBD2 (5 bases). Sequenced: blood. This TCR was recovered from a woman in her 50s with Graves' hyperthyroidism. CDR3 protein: CASSPGGSHEQYV. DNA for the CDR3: TGTGCCAGCTCCCCAGGTGGGAGTCACGAGCAGTACGTC.